These 24 T cell receptor beta chains originate from one sample sequenced in a study of siplizumab effects on memory and regulatory T cells. Their cognate antigens are unknown. Cocultured for roughly 6 days at 37°C were the mixed lymphocyte reaction cells. Repertoires were generated with immunoSEQ multiplex PCR, while TCRdb's copy carries only in-frame clones and drops some. The sample includes 17,000 or so clones, 40% to 60% of them seen just once. The sample taken for sequencing was CFSE-low (dividing) CD4+ T cells sorted from an allogeneic mixed lymphocyte reaction. The source is a human donor in good health; the cells came from an allogeneic mixed lymphocyte reaction.

V and J are TRBV9 and TRBJ1-2; perhaps TRBD1 as D (6 bases). The CDR3 spans 15 residues. Trimming shortened V by 4 bases and J by 1 base, and 14 bases separated the two germline ends. Germline V gene sequence: CDR1 SGDLS, CDR2 YYNGEE. CDR3 region: CASSLTGIYNYGYTF. For the CDR3, the DNA is TGTGCCAGCAGCCTTACAGGGATTTATAACTATGGCTACACCTTC. Filled out from reference TRBV9 and TRBJ1-2, the complete variable domain reads DSGVTQTPKHLITATGQRVTLRCSPRSGDLSVYWYQQSLDQGLQFLIQYYNGEERAKGNILERFSAQQFPDLHSELNLSSLELGDSALYFCASSLTGIYNYGYTFGSGTRLTVV.

V usage is TRBV28 and J usage is TRBJ1-3; D is undetermined. The CDR3 has 14 amino acids. The germline V and J ends were trimmed by 5 bases and 0 bases, with 8 bases remaining between them. Per the germline V gene, CDR1 is MDHEN and CDR2 is SYDVKM. The CDR3 loop reads CASSIGVSGNTIYF. CDR3 DNA: TGTGCCAGCAGTATCGGGGTCTCTGGAAACACCATATATTTT.

The chain links TRBV7-3 to TRBJ2-1; 8 bases align to TRBD2. The trim removed 4 bases at V and 8 bases at J, leaving 10 bases unmatched. This CDR3 spans 15 amino acids. The germline V gene has CDR1 SGHTA and CDR2 FQGTGA. CDR3 loop: CASSSPGLVVDEQFF. The CDR3, as DNA: TGTGCCAGCAGCTCCCCGGGACTAGTCGTGGATGAGCAGTTCTTC.

The chain joins TRBV19 to TRBJ2-5, with D tentatively TRBD1 (5 bases). Germline values: CDR1 LNHDA, CDR2 SQIVND (reference sequence). Trimming left V 4 bases short and J 3 bases short, with 12 bases between. This CDR3 has 14 amino acids. The CDR3 DNA reads TGTGCCAGTAGTAGCCCAGGGTCAGAAGAGACCCAGTACTTC. Translation gives CASSSPGSEETQYF.

This clone is a singleton in its sample. The chain employs TRBV30 and TRBJ1-3; weak D call: TRBD1 (5 bases). This CDR3 contains 16 residues. Looked up from germline, CDR1 is GTSNPN and CDR2 is SVGIG (reference sequence). Trimming stripped 4 bases from V and 2 bases from J, with 18 bases between. CDR3 DNA: TGTGCCTGGACCCAGACGCGGGGGATAGCTGGAAACACCATATATTTT. As protein: CAWTQTRGIAGNTIYF.

The chain joins TRBV29-1 to TRBJ1-4; D is unclear. The germline V and J ends were trimmed by 4 bases and 3 bases, with 12 bases remaining between them. The germline V gene has CDR1 SQVTM and CDR2 ANQGSEA. CDR3 length: 14 residues. CDR3 DNA sequence: TGCAGCGTTGCTGGGGAGGTGGCTAATGAAAAACTGTTTTTT. This gives the protein CSVAGEVANEKLFF.

This clone occurred a few times. The gene calls are TRBV19 and TRBJ1-4; no reliable D call. CDR3 length: 14 residues. Trimming took 3 bases from V and 0 from J, leaving 5 bases between them. Germline assignment: CDR1 LNHDA and CDR2 SQIVND (reference sequence). CDR3: CASSMTATNEKLFF. CDR3 sequence (DNA): TGTGCCAGTAGTATGACGGCAACTAATGAAAAACTGTTTTTT.

The gene calls are TRBV6-5 and TRBJ1-6; D unclear. V was cut by 2 bases and J by 0 bases, with 5 bases left in between. The CDR3 length is 15 residues. Germline V gives CDR1 MNHEY, CDR2 SVGAGI. The CDR3 region has the DNA TGTGCCAGCAGTTACGAGAGCTCCTATAATTCACCCCTCCACTTT. It is translated as CASSYESSYNSPLHF.

J is TRBJ1-3 and V is TRBV7-9; D remains unclear. V was pared by 5 bases and J by 1 base, with 12 bases between. The CDR3 length is 15 residues. The germline CDR1 and CDR2 sequences are SEHNR and FQNEAQ (reference sequence). The CDR3 loop reads CASSPTSGSGNTIYF. CDR3 nucleotides: TGTGCCAGCAGCCCGACTTCCGGGTCTGGAAACACCATATATTTT. The entire variable domain, with the rest obtained from reference TRBV7-9 and TRBJ1-3, is as follows: DTGVSQNPRHKITKRGQNVTFRCDPISEHNRLYWYRQTLGQGPEFLTYFQNEAQLEKSRLLSDRFSAERPKGSFSTLEIQRTEQGDSAMYLCASSPTSGSGNTIYFGEGSWLTVV.

CDR3 sequence (DNA): TGTGCCAGCAGCTTGATGGGAATGACCGGGGAGCTGTTTTTT. It specifies CASSLMGMTGELFF. The chain uses TRBV5-4 and TRBJ2-2, with no clear D. This CDR3 is built from 14 residues. The V gene's germline CDR1 is SGHNT and CDR2 YYREEE (reference sequence). V was cut by 1 base and J by 5 bases, with 9 bases left in between.

J is TRBJ1-1 and V is TRBV4-3; 8 nucleotides line up with TRBD1. Germline CDR1 and CDR2: LGHNA and YSLEER. The CDR3 is 16 amino acids. V lost 0 bases, J lost 5 bases, and 8 bases stayed unmatched. The CDR3 DNA reads TGCGCCAGCAGCCAAGATCGGCAGGGGGCTTGGACTGAAGCTTTCTTT. Its protein product is CASSQDRQGAWTEAFF.

This clone was counted between two and nine times. The V call is TRBV30, the J call TRBJ1-5; D remains unclear. The CDR3 contains 14 residues. CDR1 and CDR2 from the germline V gene are GTSNPN and SVGIG (reference sequence). V gave up 1 base and J gave up 2 bases, with 9 bases separating them. CDR3: CAWSGRLGNQPQHF. CDR3 DNA sequence: TGTGCCTGGAGTGGCCGTTTGGGCAATCAGCCCCAGCATTTT. Filled out from reference TRBV30 and TRBJ1-5, the complete variable domain reads SQTIHQWPATLVQPVGSPLSLECTVEGTSNPNLYWYRQAAGRGLQLLFYSVGIGQISSEVPQNLSASRPQDRQFILSSKKLLLSDSGFYLCAWSGRLGNQPQHFGDGTRLSIL.

The V call is TRBV29-1, the J call TRBJ2-3; D unresolved. Germline lookup yields CDR1 SQVTM and CDR2 ANQGSEA. CDR3 length: 13 amino acids. V was trimmed by 3 bases and J by 1 base, leaving 8 bases between them. CDR3 residues: CSVELGGTDTQYF. As DNA, the CDR3 is TGCAGCGTTGAGTTGGGCGGCACAGATACGCAGTATTTT.

V usage is TRBV6-1 and J usage is TRBJ2-1; TRBD1 or TRBD2 may be the D gene (5 bases each). The V gene's germline CDR1 is MNHNS and CDR2 SASEGT. The CDR3 is 13 amino acids. The V and J ends lost 3 bases and 7 bases respectively, with 10 bases between them. The CDR3: CASSDAWGNEQFF. CDR3 sequence (DNA): TGTGCCAGCAGTGACGCATGGGGGAATGAGCAGTTCTTC.

This sequence joins TRBV29-1 and TRBJ1-2, with TRBD1 as a possible D gene (5 bases). Trimming cost V 6 bases and J 3 bases, with 11 bases left between them. The CDR3 loop spans 12 amino acids. Germline assignment: CDR1 SQVTM and CDR2 ANQGSEA. The CDR3 protein is CSVRRGDYGYTF. CDR3 sequence (DNA): TGCAGCGTAAGGAGAGGGGACTATGGCTACACCTTC.

Only a few counts were recorded for this clone. One junction end does not reproduce the germline sequence, and a read error may be involved. The V gene is TRBV6-5, the J gene TRBJ1-2; no definite D call. The CDR3 length is 14 residues. Germline V gene lookup returns CDR1 MNHEY and CDR2 SVGAGI. The DNA for the CDR3 is TGTGCCATCAGTGACAACCCGGGATTCTATGGCTACACCTTC. This translates into CAISDNPGFYGYTF.

This clone occurred a few times. V and J are TRBV18 and TRBJ1-2; D may be TRBD1 (5 bases). V was trimmed by 3 bases and J by 0 bases, leaving 11 bases between them. CDR3 length: 15 amino acids. In germline, CDR1 is KGHSH, CDR2 LQKENI. The CDR3: CASSPGRDSNYGYTF. Here the CDR3 DNA reads TGTGCCAGCTCACCGGGACGGGATTCTAACTATGGCTACACCTTC.

This clone has more than one count but fewer than ten. This chain connects TRBV6-5 to TRBJ2-5, with TRBD2 identical over 8 bases. CDR1 is MNHEY, CDR2 SVGAGI, per germline. This CDR3 comprises 16 residues. Trimming at V came to 2 bases and at J to 5 bases, leaving 10 bases not matched to a gene. CDR3 amino acids: CASSYSGAGGLETQYF. CDR3 nucleotide sequence: TGTGCCAGCAGTTACAGCGGGGCGGGGGGCCTGGAGACCCAGTACTTC.

In this sample, this clone turned up a few times. The chain links TRBV2 to TRBJ2-1, with TRBD2 matching 11 bases. CDR3 length equals 17 residues. Germline-derived CDR1 and CDR2 are SNHLY and FYNNEI. Trimming took 6 bases from V and 0 from J; bases not matched to a gene: 7. The CDR3 here is CASRTSSGGSSYNEQFF. CDR3 DNA: TGTGCCAGCAGAACGTCTAGCGGGGGGAGCTCCTACAATGAGCAGTTCTTC.

V and J are TRBV7-2 and TRBJ1-1; no definite D call. V was shortened by 1 base and J by 6 bases, with 9 bases between the two germline ends. Germline CDR1 reads SGHTA; CDR2 reads FQGNSA. The CDR3 has 13 residues. As DNA, the CDR3 is TGTGCCAGCAGCTTAGGCGTGGCCCCTGAAGCTTTCTTT. The encoded protein is CASSLGVAPEAFF.

With respect to this clone: This specimen includes other DNA sequences encoding the same CDR3. The rearrangement links TRBV9 to TRBJ2-3, with D possibly TRBD1 on 6 matching bases. V shed 3 bases and J shed 2 bases, with 16 bases lying between them. The CDR3 runs to 16 residues. The germline CDR1 and CDR2 sequences are SGDLS and YYNGEE. CDR3 sequence: CASSADLAGVTDTQYF. CDR3 nucleotides: TGTGCCAGCAGCGCCGATTTAGCAGGGGTCACAGATACGCAGTATTTT. The full variable domain, rest sourced from reference TRBV9 and TRBJ2-3, is DSGVTQTPKHLITATGQRVTLRCSPRSGDLSVYWYQQSLDQGLQFLIQYYNGEERAKGNILERFSAQQFPDLHSELNLSSLELGDSALYFCASSADLAGVTDTQYFGPGTRLTVL.

The V gene is TRBV10-2, the J gene TRBJ1-1; D may be TRBD1 (5 bases). The germline V and J ends were trimmed by 4 bases and 7 bases, with 19 bases remaining between them. CDR1 WSHSY and CDR2 SAAADI come from the germline V gene. The CDR3 runs 15 residues. As DNA, the CDR3 is TGCGCCAGCAGTGGGATAAGGGGCCGAGGGGATGAAGCTTTCTTT. Its translation: CASSGIRGRGDEAFF.

This clone rates as medium-sized. This chain links TRBV18 with TRBJ1-2; D unresolved. In germline, CDR1 is KGHSH, CDR2 LQKENI. V was clipped by 2 bases and J by 5 bases, with 12 bases between them. The CDR3 is 14 residues long. CDR3 DNA sequence: TGTGCCAGCTCACCATCGACGGATGCATATGGCTACACCTTC. Its translation is CASSPSTDAYGYTF.

This clone showed up just a few times. The rearrangement links TRBV7-6 to TRBJ1-2; D not certain. Per the germline V gene, CDR1 is SGHVS and CDR2 is FNYEAQ. V dropped 0 bases and J dropped 1 base, with 9 bases sitting between them. CDR3 size: 15 residues. DNA for the CDR3: TGTGCCAGCAGCTTAGCGGCAGCCAATAACTATGGCTACACCTTC. Translation gives CASSLAAANNYGYTF.